What follows are 2 T cell receptor beta chains derived from one specimen sequenced in a study of cytotoxic CD8 clonotypes in ibrutinib-treated CLL. Sequenced by immunoSEQ multiplex PCR; TCRdb stores in-frame clones only, minus some. The sample consists of nearly 300,000 clones, around 77% of them appearing once. Sequenced material: PBMCs, taken at disease progression, from a patient treated with ibrutinib. The receptors here all came from a human donor with chronic lymphocytic leukemia.

The rearrangement links TRBV6-1 to TRBJ1-6; 12 positions agree with TRBD1. J gave up 10 bases and V 2 bases, and 9 bases lay outside the gene matches. Germline V gene data show CDR1 as MNHNS and CDR2 as SASEGT. This CDR3 has 17 amino acids. The CDR3 DNA sequence: TGTGCCAGCAGTGAAACCGGGACAGGGGGCGGTCGGTCACCCCTCCACTTT. Its translation is CASSETGTGGGRSPLHF.

The rearrangement uses TRBV29-1 and TRBJ2-7, with 11 bases lining up with TRBD1. This CDR3 comprises 19 residues. The germline V gene has CDR1 SQVTM and CDR2 ANQGSEA. V lost 2 bases, J lost 4 bases, and 19 bases stayed unmatched. The CDR3 reads CSVETTRYPGQGGRYEQYF. For the CDR3, the DNA is TGCAGCGTTGAAACCACCCGATATCCGGGACAGGGGGGTAGGTACGAGCAGTACTTC.